The present entry profiles one TCR beta chain with its context. Its antigen is as yet unknown. The sample originates from a study of shared clonotypes between healthy human individuals. General study results and limits: The study found about 5% of naive CD4 clonotypes shared across a few donors.

The naive CD8 population came from CD45RO-negative cells selected for CCR7, without terminally differentiated effector memory CD45RA+ cells. The authors distributed each subset's genomic DNA evenly over several immunoSEQ plates. Using immunoSEQ multiplex PCR, the repertoire was profiled, and TCRdb retains in-frame clones only, with some absent. The sample consists of under 850,000 clones, 80% to 95% of them appearing once. Trimming removed 1 base at V and 4 bases at J, with 15 bases between. CDR1 and CDR2 from the germline V gene are SGHDN and FVKESK. The CDR3 is 16 residues long. Sequencing input: naive CD8+ T cells sorted from blood. The chain links TRBV14 to TRBJ2-3; TRBD1 or TRBD2 may be the D gene (5 bases each). This TCR was recovered from a man aged 30 to 39 in good health. The CDR3 nucleotides read TGTGCCAGCAGCCAAGTCTTCGGCCAGGGACCAGATACGCAGTATTTT. This encodes CASSQVFGQGPDTQYF. The variable domain in full, completed from reference TRBV14 and TRBJ2-3, reads EAGVTQFPSHSVIEKGQTVTLRCDPISGHDNLYWYRRVMGKEIKFLLHFVKESKQDESGMPNNRFLAERTGGTYSTLKVQPAELEDSGVYFCASSQVFGQGPDTQYFGPGTRLTVL.